Listed here are 18 T cell receptor beta chains from one sample, sequenced in a study of blood T cell repertoires in COVID-19. Some clones are missing from TCRdb's copy, which holds only in-frame ones; the method was immunoSEQ multiplex PCR. This table has around 230,000 clones, over 80% appearing once. Sequencing was done on a sample of peripheral blood. The receptors derive from a man between 40 and 49 years old with acute or convalescent COVID-19.

The chain employs TRBV30 and TRBJ1-5; 8 nucleotides align to TRBD1. Germline CDR1 reads GTSNPN; CDR2 reads SVGIG (reference sequence). V lost 3 bases to trimming and J lost 6 bases; unmatched junction nucleotides: 4. The CDR3 contains 13 residues. The chain's CDR3 is CAWSAGGGQPQHF. The CDR3 nucleotides are TGTGCCTGGAGCGCAGGGGGCGGTCAGCCCCAGCATTTT.

V gene TRBV23-1 combines with J gene TRBJ1-1, with D possibly matching TRBD1 (6 bases). TRBV23-1 is an open reading frame, and its role is uncertain. V was shortened by 3 bases and J by 3 bases, with 8 bases between the two germline ends. The length of the CDR3 is 13 residues. The DNA of the CDR3 is TGCGCCAGCAGTCAGGGGGCCGACACTGAAGCTTTCTTT. It codes for CASSQGADTEAFF.

This CDR3 is CASRTDSDTEAFF. The CDR3 DNA is TGTGCCAGCAGGACGGACAGTGACACTGAAGCTTTCTTT. The rearrangement links TRBV6-5 to TRBJ1-1; D may be TRBD1 (6 bases). Trimming removed 6 bases at V and 3 bases at J, with 11 bases between. The CDR3 is made up of 13 amino acids. Germline loops: CDR1 MNHEY, CDR2 SVGAGI.

In the case of this clone: Other DNA sequences in this sample translate to the same CDR3. The chain recombines TRBV18 with TRBJ1-2; weak D call: TRBD1 (5 bases). CDR3 length: 13 amino acids. Germline CDR1 KGHSH, CDR2 LQKENI. V lost 2 bases, J lost 2 bases, and 6 bases lay in between. This CDR3 is CASSPDSNYGYTF. The CDR3 DNA reads TGTGCCAGCTCACCAGACAGCAACTATGGCTACACCTTC.

The chain uses TRBV5-1 and TRBJ2-3; a weak D match, TRBD1 (6 bases). Germline V gene lookup returns CDR1 SGHRS and CDR2 YFSETQ. The V and J ends lost 4 bases and 2 bases respectively, with 11 bases between them. This CDR3 spans 14 amino acids. The DNA of the CDR3 is TGCGCCAGCAGCCCAGGGGACAACACAGATACGCAGTATTTT. Amino acids: CASSPGDNTDTQYF.

The V and J genes are TRBV5-5 and TRBJ1-3; D uncertain. Germline lookup yields CDR1 SGHKS and CDR2 YYEKEE (reference sequence). This CDR3 has 16 residues. V was trimmed by 0 bases and J by 1 base, leaving 11 bases between them. The DNA for the CDR3 is TGTGCCAGCAGCTTGGGACCGGGTGGGTCTGGAAACACCATATATTTT. As protein: CASSLGPGGSGNTIYF.

The chain is built from TRBV5-1 and TRBJ2-4, with 11 bases lining up with TRBD2. The J segment lost 6 bases and the V segment lost 5 bases, leaving 4 bases of the junction unmatched. This CDR3 comprises 14 residues. Per the germline V gene, CDR1 is SGHRS and CDR2 is YFSETQ. The CDR3 reads CASSQLAGANIQYF. For the CDR3, the DNA is TGCGCCAGCAGTCAACTAGCGGGAGCAAACATTCAGTACTTC.

V usage is TRBV19 and J usage is TRBJ2-1, with 8 bases aligning to TRBD2. The V and J ends lost 3 bases and 9 bases, in that order; junction bases with no gene match: 7. The germline CDR1 and CDR2 sequences are LNHDA and SQIVND (reference sequence). This CDR3 comprises 14 residues. The CDR3 nucleotides read TGTGCCAGTAGTATTCTCAGCGGGGGCGTTGAGCAGTTCTTC. It encodes CASSILSGGVEQFF.

The rearrangement links TRBV5-1 to TRBJ1-1, with 8 bases lining up with TRBD1. This CDR3 comprises 16 residues. V lost 3 bases, J lost 6 bases, and 13 bases stayed unmatched. Germline CDR1 is SGHRS and CDR2 is YFSETQ. Here the CDR3 reads CASSSKSGGVISEAFF. The DNA of the CDR3 is TGCGCCAGCAGCTCAAAATCAGGGGGCGTTATCTCTGAAGCTTTCTTT.

This chain joins TRBV11-2 and TRBJ2-1; TRBD2 agrees at 11 bases. Germline values: CDR1 SGHAT, CDR2 FQNNGV. The CDR3 contains 16 residues. Germline trimming cut 5 bases from V and 3 bases from J; bases unmatched to any gene: 6. In DNA, the CDR3 is TGTGCCAGCAGCCGGGGTAGCGGGAGGGACTACAATGAGCAGTTCTTC. This codes for CASSRGSGRDYNEQFF.

This chain uses TRBV14 with TRBJ2-1; TRBD2 matches at 7 bases. The CDR3 loop spans 20 amino acids. The ends lost 1 base at V and 4 bases at J; junction bases unmatched: 19. Germline values: CDR1 SGHDN, CDR2 FVKESK. CDR3 sequence reads: CASSQGALSKVAGEYNEQFF. The CDR3, as DNA: TGTGCCAGCAGCCAAGGCGCCCTTAGCAAAGTCGCGGGGGAATACAATGAGCAGTTCTTC.

The gene calls are TRBV10-2 and TRBJ2-5; 11 positions match TRBD1. Trimming removed 5 bases from V and 5 bases from J; junction bases left unmatched: 10. The CDR3 runs to 16 residues. Germline loops: CDR1 WSHSY, CDR2 SAAADI. The CDR3, as DNA: TGCGCCAGCAGTCAGGACAGGGGGCTGACTGGGGAGACCCAGTACTTC. This gives the protein CASSQDRGLTGETQYF.

The chain joins TRBV6-5 to TRBJ2-3, with a weak D call TRBD1 (5 bases). The germline gives CDR1 MNHEY, CDR2 SVGAGI. This CDR3 region has 15 residues. V was clipped by 8 bases and J by 0 bases, with 15 bases between them. In DNA, the CDR3 is TGTGCCAGCTTTGGCAGGGCGATAAGCACAGATACGCAGTATTTT. Its protein product is CASFGRAISTDTQYF.

V usage is TRBV5-1 and J usage is TRBJ2-1, with 12 bases identical to TRBD1. Germline trimming cut 0 bases from V and 8 bases from J; bases unmatched to any gene: 9. CDR1 and CDR2 (germline): SGHRS, YFSETQ. CDR3 length: 17 residues. The DNA for the CDR3 is TGCGCCAGCAGCTTGGGCGGGGGGACAGGGGGCCGTGATGAGCAGTTCTTC. It specifies CASSLGGGTGGRDEQFF.

This chain connects TRBV6-5 to TRBJ2-2; weak D call: TRBD2 (6 bases). The CDR3 spans 15 residues. Trimming removed 6 bases at V and 6 bases at J, with 17 bases between. Germline-derived CDR1 and CDR2 are MNHEY and SVGAGI. The CDR3 DNA sequence: TGTGCCAGCAGCCCGTCGCTCGTAGCGGCCGGGGAGCTGTTTTTT. Amino acid sequence: CASSPSLVAAGELFF.

This sequence joins TRBV6-5 and TRBJ1-2, with 7 positions matching TRBD1. With V trimmed by 6 bases and J by 7 bases, 14 bases remained unmatched. The germline gives CDR1 MNHEY, CDR2 SVGAGI. The CDR3 is 15 residues long. CDR3 in DNA: TGTGCCAGCAGCCGGCGGACAGGCGTAGATCTTGGCTACACCTTC. As protein: CASSRRTGVDLGYTF.

The chain has TRBV5-6 and TRBJ2-7, with 11 nucleotides matching TRBD1. The length of the CDR3 is 17 residues. The J segment lost 1 base and the V segment lost 4 bases, leaving 10 bases of the junction unmatched. Per the germline V gene, CDR1 is SGHDT and CDR2 is YYEEEE. The CDR3 region has the DNA TGTGCCAGCAGCCCGGGCCCGGACAGGGGGCGTTCCTACGAGCAGTACTTC. Its protein is CASSPGPDRGRSYEQYF.

V usage is TRBV9 and J usage is TRBJ2-7; D not certain. V was clipped by 4 bases and J by 7 bases, with 12 bases between them. Germline V lookup: CDR1 SGDLS, CDR2 YYNGEE. The CDR3 covers 12 residues. CDR3 amino acids: CASSLGTEEQYF. In nucleotides, the CDR3 is TGTGCCAGCAGCCTGGGCACGGAAGAGCAGTACTTC.